This TCR beta chain was recorded in a study of response to subunit inactivated influenza vaccine. As for this clonotype: Its antigen is undetermined.

In TCRdb, the RT-PCR reads were re-called with MiXCR into one record per CDR3 protein. This sample yields roughly 700,000 distinct CDR3 sequences, of which 14% are seen a single time; around 6.5% belongs to the top ten. Findings of the study overall: With each seasonal influenza vaccination, the authors suggested, few new T cells are recruited.

The material was PBMCs from blood, obtained around 15 days before vaccination. The sequence came from a man aged 45-65 years who received an inactivated influenza vaccine.

DNA for the CDR3: TGTGCCAGCAGCCAAGGGCAATCAGGGAATGGCTACACCTTC. It translates to CASSQGQSGNGYTF. V is TRBV3-1 and J is TRBJ1-2; TRBD1 is a possible D gene (5 bases). This CDR3 contains 14 residues. CDR1 LGHDT and CDR2 YNNKEL come from the germline V gene (reference sequence). Trimming cost V 1 base and J 6 bases, with 12 bases left between them.